Listed below are T cell receptor beta chains from one sample, sequenced in a study of blood T cell repertoires in COVID-19. Some clones are missing from TCRdb's copy, which holds only in-frame ones; the method was immunoSEQ multiplex PCR. The sample holds around 310,000 clones, 85% to 90% seen once. Sequencing was carried out using peripheral blood. Receptors were obtained from a woman aged 40-49 years with COVID-19, enrolled during active disease. Both conserved end residues are part of each CDR3. Fields, in order: J gene, V gene, D gene, clone size, CDR3 protein, CDR3 DNA. A D gene is named only where the DNA matches it firmly. Only part of the rows carry a size: once, few, many, or a class if the clone is expanded.

j_call: TRBJ2-7; v_call: TRBV6-1; d_call: TRBD1; clone_size: .; cdr3_aa: CASSGPAGTGLLRGDEQYF; cdr3_nt: TGTGCCAGCAGTGGACCCGCCGGGACAGGGTTGCTGAGGGGCGACGAGCAGTACTTC
j_call: TRBJ2-2; v_call: TRBV7-3; d_call: .; clone_size: .; cdr3_aa: CASSSGQTGELFF; cdr3_nt: TGTGCCAGCAGCTCGGGACAAACCGGGGAGCTGTTTTTT
j_call: TRBJ2-7; v_call: TRBV28; d_call: .; clone_size: .; cdr3_aa: CASSTSLTYEQYF; cdr3_nt: TGTGCCAGCAGTACATCACTAACCTACGAGCAGTACTTC
j_call: TRBJ2-3; v_call: TRBV6-4; d_call: TRBD2; clone_size: few; cdr3_aa: CASSELAGSTDTQYF; cdr3_nt: TGTGCCAGCAGTGAACTAGCGGGGAGCACAGATACGCAGTATTTT
j_call: TRBJ2-7; v_call: TRBV29-1; d_call: TRBD1; clone_size: few; cdr3_aa: CSVEERGPREQYF; cdr3_nt: TGCAGCGTTGAAGAAAGGGGGCCGAGAGAGCAGTACTTC
j_call: TRBJ1-1; v_call: TRBV7-2; d_call: .; clone_size: .; cdr3_aa: CASSVGRDTSAFF; cdr3_nt: TGTGCCAGCAGCGTCGGCCGGGACACCTCCGCTTTCTTT
j_call: TRBJ2-6; v_call: TRBV7-3; d_call: .; clone_size: .; cdr3_aa: CASSLAISGANVLTF; cdr3_nt: TGTGCCAGCAGCTTGGCCATCTCTGGGGCCAACGTCCTGACTTTC
j_call: TRBJ2-7; v_call: TRBV14; d_call: .; clone_size: .; cdr3_aa: CASSQVQGPYEQYF; cdr3_nt: TGTGCCAGCAGCCAAGTCCAGGGTCCCTACGAGCAGTACTTC
j_call: TRBJ1-2; v_call: TRBV19; d_call: .; clone_size: .; cdr3_aa: CASSVPGILWGYTF; cdr3_nt: TGTGCCAGTAGTGTCCCCGGGATTCTATGGGGCTACACCTTC
j_call: TRBJ1-3; v_call: TRBV19; d_call: .; clone_size: .; cdr3_aa: CASSQDRSGNTIYF; cdr3_nt: TGTGCCAGTAGCCAAGACAGGTCTGGAAACACCATATATTTT
j_call: TRBJ1-2; v_call: TRBV30; d_call: .; clone_size: once; cdr3_aa: CAWSVRGYGYTF; cdr3_nt: TGTGCCTGGAGTGTCAGGGGCTATGGCTACACCTTC
j_call: TRBJ1-1; v_call: TRBV27; d_call: .; clone_size: .; cdr3_aa: CASSGGVPNTEAFF; cdr3_nt: TGTGCCAGCAGTGGGGGGGTTCCGAACACTGAAGCTTTCTTT
j_call: TRBJ2-7; v_call: TRBV4-3; d_call: TRBD1; clone_size: .; cdr3_aa: CASSHPLGTGQRITYEQYF; cdr3_nt: TGCGCCAGCAGCCACCCACTCGGGACAGGGCAACGCATAACCTACGAGCAGTACTTC
j_call: TRBJ2-3; v_call: TRBV24-1; d_call: TRBD2; clone_size: .; cdr3_aa: CATSDPRGEGQYF; cdr3_nt: TGTGCCACCAGTGATCCTCGGGGGGAGGGGCAGTATTTT
j_call: TRBJ1-4; v_call: TRBV5-1; d_call: TRBD1; clone_size: .; cdr3_aa: CASSLMTGANEKLFF; cdr3_nt: TGCGCCAGCAGCTTAATGACAGGGGCTAATGAAAAACTGTTTTTT
j_call: TRBJ2-5; v_call: TRBV4-1; d_call: .; clone_size: .; cdr3_aa: CASSQEAPSETQYF; cdr3_nt: TGCGCCAGCAGCCAAGAAGCGCCCAGCGAGACCCAGTACTTC
j_call: TRBJ2-2; v_call: TRBV9; d_call: .; clone_size: .; cdr3_aa: CASSVSVSGSNTGELFF; cdr3_nt: TGTGCCAGCAGCGTGTCCGTAAGCGGGTCGAACACCGGGGAGCTGTTTTTT
j_call: TRBJ2-7; v_call: TRBV29-1; d_call: .; clone_size: .; cdr3_aa: CSVAPRLGHNEQYF; cdr3_nt: TGCAGCGTTGCTCCCCGGTTGGGGCATAACGAGCAGTACTTC
j_call: TRBJ1-1; v_call: TRBV6-5; d_call: .; clone_size: .; cdr3_aa: CASSYSTRMNTEAFF; cdr3_nt: TGTGCCAGCAGTTACTCGACTAGAATGAACACTGAAGCTTTCTTT
j_call: TRBJ1-6; v_call: TRBV30; d_call: TRBD1; clone_size: .; cdr3_aa: CAWSVDRGSPLHF; cdr3_nt: TGTGCCTGGAGTGTCGACAGGGGGTCACCCCTCCACTTT
j_call: TRBJ1-4; v_call: TRBV5-1; d_call: .; clone_size: .; cdr3_aa: CASSRDTNEKLFF; cdr3_nt: TGCGCCAGCAGTCGGGACACCAATGAAAAACTGTTTTTT
j_call: TRBJ1-2; v_call: TRBV10-3; d_call: TRBD1; clone_size: .; cdr3_aa: CAISETRQGTNYGYTF; cdr3_nt: TGTGCCATCAGTGAGACCCGACAGGGAACCAACTATGGCTACACCTTC
j_call: TRBJ1-3; v_call: TRBV7-8; d_call: .; clone_size: .; cdr3_aa: CASSYGDSYSGNTIYF; cdr3_nt: TGTGCCAGCAGCTATGGAGACAGCTACTCTGGAAACACCATATATTTT
j_call: TRBJ2-1; v_call: TRBV11-3; d_call: .; clone_size: .; cdr3_aa: CASSLQTPGVVEQFF; cdr3_nt: TGTGCCAGCAGCTTACAAACCCCAGGGGTCGTTGAGCAGTTCTTC
j_call: TRBJ2-3; v_call: TRBV27; d_call: .; clone_size: once; cdr3_aa: CASSLSTVADTQYF; cdr3_nt: TGTGCCAGCAGTTTAAGTACGGTCGCCGATACGCAGTATTTT
j_call: TRBJ1-3; v_call: TRBV30; d_call: .; clone_size: .; cdr3_aa: CAWRAKSSESVGNTIYF; cdr3_nt: TGTGCCTGGAGAGCTAAATCCTCCGAGAGTGTCGGAAACACCATATATTTT
j_call: TRBJ2-7; v_call: TRBV4-2; d_call: TRBD2; clone_size: .; cdr3_aa: CASSDRLGAGGIYEQYF; cdr3_nt: TGTGCCAGCAGCGATCGGTTGGGAGCGGGGGGGATTTACGAGCAGTACTTC
j_call: TRBJ2-1; v_call: TRBV10-3; d_call: .; clone_size: .; cdr3_aa: CAIRGSGSSYNEQFF; cdr3_nt: TGTGCCATCAGGGGTAGCGGTAGCTCCTACAATGAGCAGTTCTTC
j_call: TRBJ1-1; v_call: TRBV2; d_call: TRBD1; clone_size: .; cdr3_aa: CASGRTGGMNTEAFF; cdr3_nt: TGTGCCAGCGGGAGGACAGGGGGCATGAACACTGAAGCTTTCTTT
j_call: TRBJ2-7; v_call: TRBV30; d_call: .; clone_size: .; cdr3_aa: CAWTNQGSREQYF; cdr3_nt: TGTGCCTGGACAAATCAGGGATCCCGCGAGCAGTACTTC
j_call: TRBJ1-4; v_call: TRBV28; d_call: TRBD1; clone_size: .; cdr3_aa: CASSSTGIGEKLFF; cdr3_nt: TGTGCCAGCAGTTCGACAGGGATTGGAGAAAAACTGTTTTTT
j_call: TRBJ2-5; v_call: TRBV6-5; d_call: TRBD1; clone_size: .; cdr3_aa: CASSQQGPGETQYF; cdr3_nt: TGTGCCAGCAGCCAACAGGGGCCTGGGGAGACCCAGTACTTC